The next 32 T cell receptor beta chains were all read from a single sample in a study of beta chain features in type 1 diabetes. Sequencing targeted expressed TCRB transcripts, as all isolated RNA had been reverse transcribed. Only in-frame clones appear in the TCRdb table, and some are missing; sequencing was by immunoSEQ multiplex PCR. There are 450,000 to 600,000 clones in the sample; approximately 30% occur only once, and 0.05% to 0.065% lies in the top ten. Sequencing was carried out using naive CD4+ T cells from blood. These receptors were obtained from a young man in good health.

The chain links TRBV6-1 to TRBJ1-2, with unresolved D. Trimming stripped 6 bases from V and 6 bases from J, with 11 bases between. This CDR3 region has 12 residues. Germline assignment: CDR1 MNHNS and CDR2 SASEGT. CDR3 sequence (DNA): TGTGCCAGCAGCGGTCTTCGCGATGGCTACACCTTC. The encoded protein is CASSGLRDGYTF.

This clone was detected a few times. The rearrangement links TRBV11-2 to TRBJ1-1; weak D call: TRBD1 (6 bases). CDR1 and CDR2 (germline): SGHAT, FQNNGV. Trimming removed 1 base from V and 4 bases from J, with 10 bases in between. The CDR3 covers 14 residues. The CDR3 reads CASSLAGGGTEAFF. CDR3 DNA sequence: TGTGCCAGCAGCTTAGCCGGAGGGGGCACTGAAGCTTTCTTT.

The chain links TRBV18 to TRBJ2-5; perhaps TRBD1 as D (5 bases). The CDR3 spans 14 residues. Per germline, CDR1 KGHSH and CDR2 LQKENI. Trimming cost V 3 bases and J 2 bases, with 10 bases left between them. CDR3 residues: CASSPQQAQETQYF. CDR3 bases: TGTGCCAGCTCACCCCAACAGGCTCAAGAGACCCAGTACTTC.

This chain joins TRBV5-1 and TRBJ2-7; 9 positions agree with TRBD1. Germline values: CDR1 SGHRS, CDR2 YFSETQ. The CDR3 length is 13 residues. V lost 4 bases to trimming and J lost 4 bases; unmatched junction nucleotides: 3. Here the CDR3 reads CASSKDRGYEQYF. The CDR3, as DNA: TGCGCCAGCAGCAAGGACAGGGGATACGAGCAGTACTTC.

This clone has a handful of counts. In nucleotides, the CDR3 is TGCAGCGTTGAGGGGTTTGGGAATAACTACGAGCAGTACTTC. Protein product: CSVEGFGNNYEQYF. The rearrangement uses TRBV29-1 and TRBJ2-7; no firm D call. Trimming took off 3 bases at V and 3 bases at J, with 15 bases between the two ends. The CDR3 spans 14 residues. Per the germline V gene, CDR1 is SQVTM and CDR2 is ANQGSEA.

The chain employs TRBV30 and TRBJ2-3; 9 nucleotides align to TRBD1. This CDR3 comprises 14 residues. The germline CDR1 and CDR2 sequences are GTSNPN and SVGIG (reference sequence). V was pared by 3 bases and J by 12 bases, with 13 bases of the junction left unmatched. In nucleotides, the CDR3 is TGTGCCTGGAGAGGACAGGGGCTGACCCTCGGACAGTATTTT. Translated: CAWRGQGLTLGQYF.

The CDR3 DNA reads as TGTGCCAGCAGCTTACCCGCTAGCGGGAGCTCCGGGGAGCTGTTTTTT. This encodes CASSLPASGSSGELFF. This chain joins TRBV7-9 and TRBJ2-2; 10 bases match TRBD2. The CDR3 is 16 amino acids. The J segment lost 6 bases and the V segment lost 2 bases, leaving 6 bases of the junction unmatched. The V gene's germline CDR1 is SEHNR and CDR2 FQNEAQ (reference sequence).

This chain links TRBV6-1 with TRBJ2-7; 13 positions agree with TRBD2. After removal of 7 bases from V and 1 base from J, the junction contained 4 bases not matched to a gene. CDR1 is MNHNS and CDR2 is SASEGT in the germline V gene. The CDR3 loop spans 15 amino acids. The CDR3, as DNA: TGTGCCAGCACCAAACTAGCGGGAGGGTCCTACGAGCAGTACTTC. It encodes CASTKLAGGSYEQYF.

This clone has more than one count but fewer than ten. J is TRBJ2-7 and V is TRBV7-2, with 9 nucleotides matching TRBD1. This CDR3 contains 16 residues. Germline CDR1 and CDR2: SGHTA and FQGNSA. V gave up 5 bases and J gave up 5 bases; unmatched junction bases: 13. Here the CDR3 reads CASSPQIWDRAHEQYF. The CDR3 DNA is TGTGCCAGCAGCCCCCAGATTTGGGACAGGGCCCACGAGCAGTACTTC.

The rearrangement links TRBV4-3 to TRBJ2-7; 12 nucleotides match TRBD2. CDR3 length: 15 amino acids. After removal of 3 bases from V and 3 bases from J, the junction contained 3 bases not matched to a gene. Germline V gene lookup returns CDR1 LGHNA and CDR2 YSLEER. The chain's CDR3 is CASSHRLAGDYEQYF. The CDR3 DNA reads as TGCGCCAGCAGCCATCGACTAGCGGGAGACTACGAGCAGTACTTC.

This clone was found a few times. The V call is TRBV30, the J call TRBJ2-7, with 8 bases lining up with TRBD2. The germline V gene encodes CDR1 GTSNPN and CDR2 SVGIG (reference sequence). The length of the CDR3 is 13 residues. J gave up 1 base and V 4 bases, and 3 bases lay outside the gene matches. CDR3 sequence (DNA): TGTGCCTGGACTAGCGGGCTATCCTACGAGCAGTACTTC. Translated, it gives CAWTSGLSYEQYF.

This clone was counted a few times. V usage is TRBV15 and J usage is TRBJ2-7, with D possibly matching TRBD1 (6 bases). V was trimmed by 5 bases and J by 2 bases, leaving 16 bases between them. The CDR3 has 15 residues. The germline CDR1 and CDR2 sequences are LNHNV and YYDKDF (reference sequence). As DNA, the CDR3 is TGTGCCACCAGCGTTTCGGTGGACAGAACCTACGAGCAGTACTTC. Its protein is CATSVSVDRTYEQYF.

This clone appeared a few times. The chain recombines TRBV5-1 with TRBJ2-4; D may correspond to TRBD1 or TRBD2 (5 bases each). Germline assignment: CDR1 SGHRS and CDR2 YFSETQ. Trimming shortened V by 0 bases and J by 1 base, and 11 bases separated the two germline ends. This CDR3 contains 16 residues. This chain's CDR3 is CASSLAGRDAKNIQYF. CDR3 bases: TGCGCCAGCAGCTTGGCGGGGCGAGATGCCAAAAACATTCAGTACTTC.

The chain has TRBV30 and TRBJ1-3; D ambiguous. CDR1 is GTSNPN and CDR2 is SVGIG in the germline V gene (reference sequence). This CDR3 is 12 amino acids long. Trimming pared 0 bases from V and 9 bases from J, leaving 9 bases between. The CDR3 nucleotides are TGTGCCTGGAGTGTAAAAGTTCCCACCATATATTTT. The encoded protein is CAWSVKVPTIYF.

This chain links TRBV29-1 with TRBJ2-7; 7 bases are shared with TRBD1. CDR3 length: 12 residues. Looked up from germline, CDR1 is SQVTM and CDR2 is ANQGSEA. The junction had 5 bases not matched to a gene; V was cut back by 3 bases and J by 6 bases. DNA of the CDR3: TGCAGCGTTGATGTGGCAGGGGGCGAGCAGTACTTC. Translation: CSVDVAGGEQYF.

This clone occurred a few times. The chain is built from TRBV7-2 and TRBJ2-5, with D uncertain. Germline V gene sequence: CDR1 SGHTA, CDR2 FQGNSA. The CDR3 runs 13 residues. V dropped 2 bases and J dropped 5 bases, with 9 bases sitting between them. This CDR3 reads CASSLSSSETQYF. The CDR3 nucleotides read TGTGCCAGCAGCTTAAGTTCCTCGGAGACCCAGTACTTC.

Of note for this clone: The same CDR3 is also encoded by other DNA sequences in this sample. J is TRBJ1-2 and V is TRBV18; 8 nucleotides align to TRBD1. Trimming cost V 3 bases and J 1 base; bases outside gene matches: 1. Germline V lookup: CDR1 KGHSH, CDR2 LQKENI. CDR3 length: 14 residues. The CDR3, as DNA: TGTGCCAGCTCACCGGACAGGGTTAACTATGGCTACACCTTC. Translated: CASSPDRVNYGYTF.

This clone turned up a few times. The CDR3 nucleotides read TGTGCCAGCAGCCCGCCGCCTGGGAATAGTTATGGCTACACCTTC. As protein: CASSPPPGNSYGYTF. The chain employs TRBV7-3 and TRBJ1-2; D unresolved. In germline, CDR1 is SGHTA, CDR2 FQGTGA. CDR3 length: 15 amino acids. The V end lost 5 bases, the J end lost 5 bases, and 18 bases lay between the germline ends.

The chain recombines TRBV4-1 with TRBJ2-7, with D unresolved. The V gene's germline CDR1 is MGHRA and CDR2 YSYEKL. Trimming stripped 2 bases from V and 2 bases from J, with 13 bases between. This CDR3 comprises 15 residues. CDR3 protein: CASSQPAWATYEQYF. As DNA, the CDR3 is TGCGCCAGCAGCCAACCCGCCTGGGCCACCTACGAGCAGTACTTC.

This clone appeared a few times. The V call is TRBV30, the J call TRBJ1-3, with D unresolved. Deletions cut 1 base from V and 0 bases from J, with 13 bases between. The CDR3 contains 16 residues. CDR1 and CDR2 (germline): GTSNPN, SVGIG (reference sequence). The CDR3 DNA follows: TGTGCCTGGAGTGAAGGTTCCTCGAGCTCTGGAAACACCATATATTTT. This codes for CAWSEGSSSSGNTIYF.

The gene calls are TRBV7-3 and TRBJ2-7; maybe TRBD1 (6 bases). Trimming took 5 bases from V and 1 from J, leaving 12 bases between them. The V gene's germline CDR1 is SGHTA and CDR2 FQGTGA. This CDR3 has 14 amino acids. The CDR3 DNA is TGTGCCAGCAGCGCCGGACAGTCTTCCTACGAGCAGTACTTC. Its translation is CASSAGQSSYEQYF.

The chain has TRBV19 and TRBJ2-7, with 7 bases lining up with TRBD1. V was clipped by 5 bases and J by 6 bases; unmatched bases: 7. CDR1 and CDR2 (germline): LNHDA, SQIVND (reference sequence). The CDR3 covers 13 residues. CDR3 residues: CASSPTTGSEQYF. DNA of the CDR3: TGTGCCAGTAGTCCCACGACAGGGTCCGAGCAGTACTTC. The full variable domain, rest sourced from reference TRBV19 and TRBJ2-7, is DGGITQSPKYLFRKEGQNVTLSCEQNLNHDAMYWYRQDPGQGLRLIYYSQIVNDFQKGDIAEGYSVSREKKESFPLTVTSAQKNPTAFYLCASSPTTGSEQYFGPGTRLTVT.

The rearrangement joins TRBV4-2 to TRBJ2-1; D is ambiguous. Germline assignment: CDR1 LGHNA and CDR2 YNFKEQ. Trimming took 0 bases from V and 4 from J, leaving 7 bases between them. The CDR3 has 14 amino acids. Here the CDR3 DNA reads TGTGCCAGCAGCCAAGAGTCCGGTTACAATGAGCAGTTCTTC. Protein sequence: CASSQESGYNEQFF.

This clone was detected only a few times. CDR3 region: CASSVVGTGTGPNEQFF. CDR3 bases: TGTGCCAGCAGCGTAGTAGGGACCGGGACAGGGCCCAATGAGCAGTTCTTC. The chain carries TRBV9 and TRBJ2-1; 9 bases map to TRBD1. Germline CDR1 SGDLS, CDR2 YYNGEE. V was clipped by 0 bases and J by 6 bases; unmatched bases: 10. This CDR3 contains 17 residues. Full variable domain (missing parts from reference TRBV9 and TRBJ2-1): DSGVTQTPKHLITATGQRVTLRCSPRSGDLSVYWYQQSLDQGLQFLIQYYNGEERAKGNILERFSAQQFPDLHSELNLSSLELGDSALYFCASSVVGTGTGPNEQFFGPGTRLTVL.

This clone has just a few counts. The gene calls are TRBV30 and TRBJ1-2; the D is unclear. The length of the CDR3 is 13 residues. The V end lost 7 bases, the J end lost 8 bases, and 20 bases lay between the germline ends. Germline V lookup: CDR1 GTSNPN, CDR2 SVGIG (reference sequence). The CDR3 DNA reads as TGTGCCTACCTCATCAAGGGAATCTTCGGCTACACCTTC. Translated: CAYLIKGIFGYTF. Full variable domain (missing parts from reference TRBV30 and TRBJ1-2): SQTIHQWPATLVQPVGSPLSLECTVEGTSNPNLYWYRQAAGRGLQLLFYSVGIGQISSEVPQNLSASRPQDRQFILSSKKLLLSDSGFYLCAYLIKGIFGYTFGSGTRLTVV.

The chain recombines TRBV19 with TRBJ2-3; 12 positions match TRBD2. The CDR3 is made up of 18 amino acids. V lost 6 bases and J lost 0; bases outside the gene matches: 10. From germline, CDR1 is LNHDA and CDR2 SQIVND (reference sequence). CDR3 coding DNA: TGTGCCAGTAGCGCGCGGACTAGCGGGATTGCTAGCACAGATACGCAGTATTTT. Its protein product is CASSARTSGIASTDTQYF.

Points on this clone: Other DNA sequences within the sample encode an identical CDR3. V is TRBV7-9 and J is TRBJ1-1; maybe TRBD1 (5 bases). The V gene's germline CDR1 is SEHNR and CDR2 FQNEAQ (reference sequence). This CDR3 has 14 amino acids. V gave up 2 bases and J gave up 5 bases, with 12 bases separating them. CDR3 protein: CASSLQGSGTEAFF. The CDR3 DNA reads as TGTGCCAGCAGCTTACAGGGATCGGGGACTGAAGCTTTCTTT.

The chain joins TRBV5-4 to TRBJ2-7; D possibly corresponds to TRBD1 (7 bases). Trimming took 3 bases from V and 6 from J, leaving 10 bases between them. The CDR3 is 12 amino acids. Germline V gives CDR1 SGHNT, CDR2 YYREEE (reference sequence). CDR3 loop: CASSYRGGEQYF. The CDR3 bases are TGTGCCAGCAGCTACAGGGGAGGCGAGCAGTACTTC.

This clone was counted a few times. This chain connects TRBV9 to TRBJ1-1, with 7 positions matching TRBD1. With 3 bases clipped from V and 4 bases from J, the junction kept 6 bases outside the gene matches. This CDR3 spans 14 amino acids. Germline V gene sequence: CDR1 SGDLS, CDR2 YYNGEE. CDR3: CASSGKTGSTEAFF. DNA of the CDR3: TGTGCCAGCAGCGGTAAGACAGGGAGCACTGAAGCTTTCTTT.

The chain employs TRBV28 and TRBJ2-1, with D tentatively TRBD2 (6 bases). The germline V gene encodes CDR1 MDHEN and CDR2 SYDVKM. The CDR3 sequence is 13 residues long. The V and J ends lost 10 bases and 9 bases respectively, with 19 bases between them. CDR3 residues: CATRRGWAGEQFF. The CDR3 bases are TGTGCCACCCGTCGGGGGTGGGCCGGTGAGCAGTTCTTC.

This sequence joins TRBV30 and TRBJ2-5; D is perhaps TRBD1 (6 bases). This CDR3 has 15 amino acids. Deletions cut 2 bases from V and 0 bases from J, with 13 bases between. Per the germline V gene, CDR1 is GTSNPN and CDR2 is SVGIG (reference sequence). This CDR3 is CAWSPGQEYQETQYF. The CDR3 coding sequence is TGTGCCTGGAGTCCGGGACAAGAGTACCAAGAGACCCAGTACTTC.

V usage is TRBV7-2 and J usage is TRBJ1-5; no definite D call. Trimming shortened V by 5 bases and J by 4 bases, and 9 bases separated the two germline ends. This CDR3 is 13 amino acids long. The V gene's germline CDR1 is SGHTA and CDR2 FQGNSA. CDR3 nucleotide sequence: TGTGCCAGCAGCCCAAGCACGAATCAGCCCCAGCATTTT. It specifies CASSPSTNQPQHF.